This T cell receptor (beta chain) comes out of a study of blood T cell repertoires in COVID-19. The CDR3 runs to 13 residues. The germline gives CDR1 LNHDA, CDR2 SQIVND (reference sequence). V shed 3 bases and J 6 bases; nucleotides not matched to a gene: 4. The protocol was immunoSEQ multiplex PCR, while the TCRdb copy is restricted to in-frame clones and leaves out a portion. Of about 430,000 clones in the sample, around 89% are singletons; the top ten hold more than 0.85%. The rearrangement joins TRBV19 to TRBJ1-2; TRBD1 agrees at 7 bases. Specimen: PBMCs or T cells enriched from blood (not recorded which). The source of this sequence is a woman aged 30 to 39 with acute COVID-19. CDR3 in DNA: TGTGCCAGTAGTATTGGCCAGGGGGATGGCTACACCTTC. Translation: CASSIGQGDGYTF.